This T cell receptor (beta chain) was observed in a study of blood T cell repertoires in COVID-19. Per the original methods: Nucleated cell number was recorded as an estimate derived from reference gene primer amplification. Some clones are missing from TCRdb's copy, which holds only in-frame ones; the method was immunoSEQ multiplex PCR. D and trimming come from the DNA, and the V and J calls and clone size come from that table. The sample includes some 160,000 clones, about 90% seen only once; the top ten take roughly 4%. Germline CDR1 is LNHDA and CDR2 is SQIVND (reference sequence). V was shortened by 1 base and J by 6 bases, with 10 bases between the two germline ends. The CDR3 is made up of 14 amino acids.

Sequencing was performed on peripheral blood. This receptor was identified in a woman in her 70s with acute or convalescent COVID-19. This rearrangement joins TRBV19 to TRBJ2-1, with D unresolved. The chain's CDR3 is CASSIGLGGNEQFF. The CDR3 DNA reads TGTGCCAGTAGTATAGGGCTAGGCGGCAATGAGCAGTTCTTC. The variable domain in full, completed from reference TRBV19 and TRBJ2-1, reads DGGITQSPKYLFRKEGQNVTLSCEQNLNHDAMYWYRQDPGQGLRLIYYSQIVNDFQKGDIAEGYSVSREKKESFPLTVTSAQKNPTAFYLCASSIGLGGNEQFFGPGTRLTVL.